These T cell receptor beta chains were read from a single sample in a study of T cells expressing NK-cell markers. TCRdb derives one entry per CDR3 protein from the 5' RACE reads, leaving out DNA. The repertoire table contains 350,000 to 400,000 distinct CDR3 sequences. The specimen sequenced was blood T cells: a sorted CD56 or NKG2C T cell subset, CD4+ or CD8+ T cells, or bulk PBMC T cells (not recorded which). These receptors all stem from a woman between 50 and 59 years old in good health. The CDR3 runs from the conserved cysteine through the conserved F or W.

cdr3_aa: CSARLDRDHGNTIYF
v_call: TRBV20-1
j_call: TRBJ1-3

cdr3_aa: CASSFHGEKLFF
v_call: TRBV6-7
j_call: TRBJ1-4

cdr3_aa: CSARDPQTVAKNIQYF
v_call: TRBV20-1
j_call: TRBJ2-4

cdr3_aa: CASSQVKSSYEQYF
v_call: TRBV4-1
j_call: TRBJ2-7

cdr3_aa: CAISESGTSGISYNEQFF
v_call: TRBV10-3
j_call: TRBJ2-1

cdr3_aa: CASSYYQPGHGYTF
v_call: TRBV6-5
j_call: TRBJ1-2

cdr3_aa: CSARDFRGTSGRDNEQFF
v_call: TRBV20-1
j_call: TRBJ2-1

cdr3_aa: CASSFRQAEWANTGELFF
v_call: TRBV5-6
j_call: TRBJ2-2

cdr3_aa: CATSRVGQETQYF
v_call: TRBV15
j_call: TRBJ2-5

cdr3_aa: CASSLESGPQHF
v_call: TRBV5-5
j_call: TRBJ1-5

cdr3_aa: CATSVRRWTYNEQFF
v_call: TRBV15
j_call: TRBJ2-1

cdr3_aa: CASSRRDYGYTF
v_call: TRBV2
j_call: TRBJ1-2

cdr3_aa: CATSREGAGGRGNEQFF
v_call: TRBV15
j_call: TRBJ2-1

cdr3_aa: CSANLAYYNEQFF
v_call: TRBV20-1
j_call: TRBJ2-1

cdr3_aa: CASQRLQRIPYNEQFF
v_call: TRBV2
j_call: TRBJ2-1

cdr3_aa: CASSEGGGISTDTQYF
v_call: TRBV9
j_call: TRBJ2-3

cdr3_aa: CASSQVNSYEQYF
v_call: TRBV4-2
j_call: TRBJ2-7

cdr3_aa: CASSFGQGDEKLFF
v_call: TRBV5-6
j_call: TRBJ1-4

cdr3_aa: CASSGLAGDTQYF
v_call: TRBV4-1
j_call: TRBJ2-3

cdr3_aa: CATSSRQGPGELFF
v_call: TRBV15
j_call: TRBJ2-2

cdr3_aa: CASSQVRSYEQYF
v_call: TRBV3-1
j_call: TRBJ2-7

cdr3_aa: CASSMSGTGSYNEQFF
v_call: TRBV7-8
j_call: TRBJ2-1

cdr3_aa: CASSFLAVAGAYNEQFF
v_call: TRBV5-5
j_call: TRBJ2-1

cdr3_aa: CASSLARGDWQFF
v_call: TRBV5-4
j_call: TRBJ2-1

cdr3_aa: CASSPDLPGLRRNEQFF
v_call: TRBV18
j_call: TRBJ2-1

cdr3_aa: CASSTGTATEAFF
v_call: TRBV19
j_call: TRBJ1-1

cdr3_aa: CASRESREQFF
v_call: TRBV5-1
j_call: TRBJ2-1

cdr3_aa: CASSQDEAGGRETQYF
v_call: TRBV4-1
j_call: TRBJ2-5

cdr3_aa: CASSQKGTGPYEQYF
v_call: TRBV3-1
j_call: TRBJ2-7

cdr3_aa: CASSLISRAAYEQYF
v_call: TRBV5-6
j_call: TRBJ2-7